The sample holds many counts of the clone carrying this T cell receptor beta chain. The data originate from a study of T cells in Graves' hyperthyroidism and ophthalmopathy. The V end lost 2 bases, the J end lost 3 bases, and 25 bases lay between the germline ends. From germline, CDR1 is SGHAT and CDR2 FQNNGV. The CDR3 consists of 19 residues. Amplified TCR beta CDR3 regions derived from RNA transcripts. HTBI primers were used for first-round RT-PCR of the TCR CDR3. TCRdb ran MiXCR on the multiplex PCR reads and lists one entry per CDR3 protein. The repertoire consists of 350,000 to 400,000 distinct CDR3 sequences, with roughly 19% occurring once and the leading ten covering around 3.6%.

Sequencing was done on a sample of blood. The V gene is TRBV11-2, the J gene TRBJ1-2; D ambiguous. This TCR was sampled from a woman aged 18-35 years with Graves' hyperthyroidism. CDR3 loop: CASSLHRAVAASRDYGYTF. The CDR3 nucleotides are TGTGCCAGCAGCTTACATCGGGCGGTCGCGGCCTCGAGGGACTATGGCTACACCTTC.